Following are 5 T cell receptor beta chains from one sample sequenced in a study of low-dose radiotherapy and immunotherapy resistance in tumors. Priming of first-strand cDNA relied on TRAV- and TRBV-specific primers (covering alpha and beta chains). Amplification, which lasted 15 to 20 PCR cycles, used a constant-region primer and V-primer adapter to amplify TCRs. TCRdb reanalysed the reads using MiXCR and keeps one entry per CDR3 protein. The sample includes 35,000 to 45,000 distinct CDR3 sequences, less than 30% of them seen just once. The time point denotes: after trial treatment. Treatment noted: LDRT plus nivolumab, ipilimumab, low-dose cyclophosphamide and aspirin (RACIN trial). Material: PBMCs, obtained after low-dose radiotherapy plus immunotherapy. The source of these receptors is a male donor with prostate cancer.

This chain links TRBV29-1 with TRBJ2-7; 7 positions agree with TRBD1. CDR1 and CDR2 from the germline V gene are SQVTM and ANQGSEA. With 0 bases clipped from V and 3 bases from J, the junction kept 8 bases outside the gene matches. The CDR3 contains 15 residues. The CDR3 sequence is CSVEDPGTESYEQYF. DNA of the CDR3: TGCAGCGTTGAAGATCCCGGGACAGAAAGCTACGAGCAGTACTTC.

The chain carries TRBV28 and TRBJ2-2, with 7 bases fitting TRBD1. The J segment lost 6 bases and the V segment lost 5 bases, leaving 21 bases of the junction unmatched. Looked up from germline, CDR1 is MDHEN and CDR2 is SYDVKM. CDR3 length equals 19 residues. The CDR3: CASSGRIDRDTGISGELFF. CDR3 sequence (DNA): TGTGCCAGCAGTGGCAGGATCGACAGGGACACAGGAATATCCGGGGAGCTGTTTTTT.

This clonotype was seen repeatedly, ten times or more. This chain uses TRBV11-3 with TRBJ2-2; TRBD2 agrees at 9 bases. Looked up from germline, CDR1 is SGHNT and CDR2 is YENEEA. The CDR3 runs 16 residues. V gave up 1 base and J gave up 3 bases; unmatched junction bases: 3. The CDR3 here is CASSLAGGGDTGELFF. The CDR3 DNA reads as TGTGCCAGCAGCTTAGCTGGCGGGGGGGACACCGGGGAGCTGTTTTTT.

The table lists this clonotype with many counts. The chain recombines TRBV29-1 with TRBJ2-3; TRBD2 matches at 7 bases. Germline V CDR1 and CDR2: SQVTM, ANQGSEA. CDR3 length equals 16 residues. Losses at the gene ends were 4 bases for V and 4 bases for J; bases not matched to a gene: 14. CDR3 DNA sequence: TGCAGCGTTGTGGGGGGGAGGGAGACCATCCCAGATACGCAGTATTTT. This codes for CSVVGGRETIPDTQYF.

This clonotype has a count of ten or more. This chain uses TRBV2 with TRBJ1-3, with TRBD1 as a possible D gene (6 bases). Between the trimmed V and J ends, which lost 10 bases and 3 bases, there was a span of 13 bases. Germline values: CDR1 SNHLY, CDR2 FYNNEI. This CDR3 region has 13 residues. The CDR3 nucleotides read TGTGCCACCAGGGTGGACAGTGGAAACACCATATATTTT. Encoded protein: CATRVDSGNTIYF.